The TCR beta chain under discussion was sequenced for a study of blood T cell repertoires in COVID-19. The wider study: The United States, Italy and Spain supplied acute and convalescent COVID-19 samples.

The V and J ends lost 3 bases and 5 bases respectively, with 11 bases between them. Germline V gene data show CDR1 as MNHEY and CDR2 as SMNVEV (reference sequence). The CDR3 consists of 14 residues. Profiling relied on immunoSEQ multiplex PCR, and the TCRdb table lists in-frame clones only, not all of them. The table shows over 100,000 clones, with about 85% occurring only once. The source is a man aged 35 to 55 with acute or convalescent COVID-19. The chain joins TRBV27 to TRBJ2-1; no clear D gene. Specimen: peripheral blood. The CDR3 DNA sequence: TGTGCCAGCAGTTTGGGTAGCCCGCACAATGAGCAGTTCTTC. This codes for CASSLGSPHNEQFF.